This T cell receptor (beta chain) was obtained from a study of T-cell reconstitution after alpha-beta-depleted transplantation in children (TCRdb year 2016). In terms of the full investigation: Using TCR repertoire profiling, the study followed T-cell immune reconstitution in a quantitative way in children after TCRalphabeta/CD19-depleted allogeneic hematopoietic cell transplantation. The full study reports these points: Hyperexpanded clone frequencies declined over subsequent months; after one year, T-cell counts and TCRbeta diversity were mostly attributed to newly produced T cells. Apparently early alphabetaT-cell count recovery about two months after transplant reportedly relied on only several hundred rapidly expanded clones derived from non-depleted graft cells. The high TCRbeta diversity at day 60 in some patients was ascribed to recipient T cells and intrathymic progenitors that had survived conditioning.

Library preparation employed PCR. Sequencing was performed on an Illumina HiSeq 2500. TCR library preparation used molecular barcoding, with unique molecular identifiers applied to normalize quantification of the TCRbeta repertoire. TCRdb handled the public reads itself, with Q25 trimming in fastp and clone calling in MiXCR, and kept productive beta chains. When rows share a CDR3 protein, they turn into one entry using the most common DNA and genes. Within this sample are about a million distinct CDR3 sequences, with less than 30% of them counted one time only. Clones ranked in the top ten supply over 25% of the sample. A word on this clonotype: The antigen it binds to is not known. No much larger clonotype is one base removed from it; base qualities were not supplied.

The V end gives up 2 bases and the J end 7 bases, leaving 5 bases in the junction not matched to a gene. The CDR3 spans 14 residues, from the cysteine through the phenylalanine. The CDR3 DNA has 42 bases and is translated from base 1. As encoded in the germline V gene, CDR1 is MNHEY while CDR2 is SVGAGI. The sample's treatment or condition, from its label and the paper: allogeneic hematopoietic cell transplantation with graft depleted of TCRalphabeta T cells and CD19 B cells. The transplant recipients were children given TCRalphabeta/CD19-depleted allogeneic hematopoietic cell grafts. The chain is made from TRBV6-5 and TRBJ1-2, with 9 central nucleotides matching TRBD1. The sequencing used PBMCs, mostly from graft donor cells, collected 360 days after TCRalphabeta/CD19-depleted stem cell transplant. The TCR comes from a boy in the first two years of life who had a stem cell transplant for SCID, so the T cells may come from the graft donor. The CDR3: CASSYGTGMAGYTF. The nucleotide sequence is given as TGTGCCAGCAGTTACGGGACAGGGATGGCTGGCTACACCTTC.